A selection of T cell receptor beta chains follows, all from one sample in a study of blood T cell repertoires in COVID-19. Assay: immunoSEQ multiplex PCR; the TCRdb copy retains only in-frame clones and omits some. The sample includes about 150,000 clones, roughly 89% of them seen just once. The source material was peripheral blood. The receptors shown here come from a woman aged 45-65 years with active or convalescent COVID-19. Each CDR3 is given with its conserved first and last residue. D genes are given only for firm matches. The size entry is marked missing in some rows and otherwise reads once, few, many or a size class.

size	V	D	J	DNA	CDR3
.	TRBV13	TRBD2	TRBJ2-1	TGTGCCAGCAGCCGGGGCTACGGGAGGCCCGGATTATACAATGAGCAGTTCTTC	CASSRGYGRPGLYNEQFF
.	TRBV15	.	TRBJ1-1	TGTGCCACCAGCAGAGTAAGGTTGGAGGACACTGAAGCTTTCTTT	CATSRVRLEDTEAFF
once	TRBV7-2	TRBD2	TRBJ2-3	TGTGCCAGCAGCTTAGGGCGGGGGGCGATCACAGATACGCAGTATTTT	CASSLGRGAITDTQYF
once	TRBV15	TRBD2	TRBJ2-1	TGTGCCACCAGCAGGGGGGGACTACTGGCGGAAGAGCAGTTCTTC	CATSRGGLLAEEQFF
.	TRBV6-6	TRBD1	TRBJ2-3	TGTGCCAGCAGTTACGACAGGGCGAGTCAGTATTTT	CASSYDRASQYF
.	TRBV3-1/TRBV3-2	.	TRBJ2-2	TGTGCCAGCAGCCAACAACAGTCCACCGGGGAGCTGTTTTTT	CASSQQQSTGELFF
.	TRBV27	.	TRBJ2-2	TGTGCCAGCAGCCTTCTTTCCGGGGAGCTGTTTTTT	CASSLLSGELFF
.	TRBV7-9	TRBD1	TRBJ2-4	TGTGCCAGCAGCTTTCAGGGGACAGGGGCCAAAAACATTCAGTACTTC	CASSFQGTGAKNIQYF
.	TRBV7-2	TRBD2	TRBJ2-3	TGTGCCAGCGGTCCTAGCGGGACAGATACGCAGTATTTT	CASGPSGTDTQYF
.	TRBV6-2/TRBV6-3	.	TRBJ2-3	TGTGCCAGCAGTGCGACTAGTGGGGTTATCACAGATACGCAGTATTTT	CASSATSGVITDTQYF
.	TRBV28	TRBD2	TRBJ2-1	TGTGCCAGCAGTTCGCTCCGGACTAGCGGGAGCCCCTACAATGAGCAGTTCTTC	CASSSLRTSGSPYNEQFF
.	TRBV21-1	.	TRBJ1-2	TGTGCCAGCAGCATGGGAGTGGCTAACTATGGCTACACCTTC	CASSMGVANYGYTF
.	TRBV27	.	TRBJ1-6	TGTGCCAGCAGCGAACAGGCAAATTCACCCCTCCACTTT	CASSEQANSPLHF
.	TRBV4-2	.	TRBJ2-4	TGTGCCAGCAGCCAAGAAACGGGAGTCAAAAACATTCAGTACTTC	CASSQETGVKNIQYF
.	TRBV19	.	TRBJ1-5	TGTGCCAGTAGTTCGAACTCTCAGGGTTCTTGGCATTTT	CASSSNSQGSWHF
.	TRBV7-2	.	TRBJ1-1	TGTGCCAGCAGCTTAGACAGGGCCCCTGAAGCTTTCTTT	CASSLDRAPEAFF
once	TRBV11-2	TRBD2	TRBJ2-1	TGTGCCAGCAGACGGCTAGCGGAGCCGTACAATGAGCAGTTCTTC	CASRRLAEPYNEQFF
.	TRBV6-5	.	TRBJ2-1	TGTGCCAGCAGTTACAGGGCGGGCAATGAGCAGTTCTTC	CASSYRAGNEQFF